The 2 T cell receptor beta chains reported below all come from one sample, sequenced in a study of T-cell reconstitution after alpha-beta-depleted transplantation in children. The library targeted TCRbeta and was prepared with unique molecular identifiers. TCRdb re-analysed the PCR reads in MiXCR, keeping a single row per CDR3 protein. The sample contains 90,000 to 150,000 distinct CDR3 sequences, more than 20% of which appear only once. The specimen comprised PBMCs, mostly from graft donor cells, sampled 180 days after TCRalphabeta/CD19-depleted stem cell transplant. These receptors originate from a male patient aged 2-10 years who had a stem cell transplant for chronic granulomatous disease, so the T cells may come from the graft donor.

This chain uses TRBV7-6 with TRBJ2-1, with D hard to call. The CDR3 is 15 amino acids. Germline lookup yields CDR1 SGHVS and CDR2 FNYEAQ. V was trimmed by 5 bases and J by 2 bases, leaving 13 bases between them. The CDR3 sequence: CASSKSPYAYNEQFF. The CDR3 coding sequence is TGTGCCAGCAGCAAGTCCCCTTATGCCTACAATGAGCAGTTCTTC. Filled out from reference TRBV7-6 and TRBJ2-1, the complete variable domain reads GAGVSQSPRYKVTKRGQDVALRCDPISGHVSLYWYRQALGQGPEFLTYFNYEAQQDKSGLPNDRFSAERPEGSISTLTIQRTEQRDSAMYRCASSKSPYAYNEQFFGPGTRLTVL.

A note on this clonotype: No conserved phenylalanine or tryptophan is present at the end of the CDR3, so a read error is the likely explanation. This chain joins TRBV5-1 and TRBJ2-3, with no clear D. Trimming cost V 1 base and J 3 bases, with 0 bases left between them. Per germline, CDR1 SGHRS and CDR2 YFSETQ. The CDR3 is made up of 11 amino acids. The CDR3 region has the DNA TGCGCCAGCAGCTTGACAGATACGCAGTATTTG. It is translated as CASSLTDTQYL.